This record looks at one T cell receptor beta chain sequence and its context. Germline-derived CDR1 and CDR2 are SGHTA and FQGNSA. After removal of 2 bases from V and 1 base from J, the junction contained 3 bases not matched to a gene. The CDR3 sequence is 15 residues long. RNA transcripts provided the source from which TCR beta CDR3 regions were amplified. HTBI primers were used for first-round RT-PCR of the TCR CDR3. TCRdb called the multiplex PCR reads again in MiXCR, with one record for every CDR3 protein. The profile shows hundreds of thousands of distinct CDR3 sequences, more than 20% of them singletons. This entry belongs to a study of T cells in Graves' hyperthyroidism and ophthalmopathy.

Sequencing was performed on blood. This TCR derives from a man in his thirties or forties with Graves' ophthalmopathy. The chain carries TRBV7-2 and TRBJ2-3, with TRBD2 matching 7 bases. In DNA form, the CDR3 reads TGTGCCAGCAGCTTATCCAGCGGGGGCACAGATACGCAGTATTTT. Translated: CASSLSSGGTDTQYF.